This T cell receptor beta chain was documented in a study of identical twins. Study-wide findings and caveats: Out-of-frame alpha sequences shared by twins showed excess low generation probability. Partial confounding of zero-insertion analyses by invariant MAIT and iNKT cells was possible. Reduced insertions were recorded for abundant cord blood beta clonotypes, with no such pattern in memory repertoires.

This clonotype was detected a few times. Its cognate antigen is unknown. Unique molecular identifiers were present on cDNA, and template switching added a universal primer site. TCRdb called the 5' RACE reads again in MiXCR, with one record for every CDR3 protein. Among some 1,700,000 distinct CDR3 sequences, about 30% were seen once, and the ten largest hold roughly 0.3%. This CDR3 spans 14 amino acids. The ends lost 7 bases at V and 1 base at J; junction bases unmatched: 6. Per germline, CDR1 MNHEY and CDR2 SMNVEV (reference sequence). This sequence originates from a newborn girl in good health. The V gene is TRBV27, the J gene TRBJ2-7; 8 nucleotides align to TRBD1. Sequencing input: cord blood. The CDR3 DNA reads as TGTGCCAGCAAACCACAGGGGGTATCCTACGAGCAGTACTTC. This sequence encodes CASKPQGVSYEQYF.